The next 30 T cell receptor beta chains were all read from a single sample in a study of T cells in Graves' hyperthyroidism and ophthalmopathy. The TCR beta CDR3 regions underwent amplification using RNA transcripts as the source. RT-PCR in the first round (using the HTBI primer set) targeted the TCR CDR3. TCRdb redid the calling of the multiplex PCR reads with MiXCR, one entry per CDR3 protein. The sample includes around 600,000 distinct CDR3 sequences, about 16% of them seen just once. What was sequenced was blood. These receptors all come from a woman aged 40 to 50 with Graves' ophthalmopathy.

The genes are TRBV7-9 and TRBJ1-1; TRBD1 might be the D (5 bases). The CDR3 is 17 amino acids. With 5 bases removed from V and 2 bases from J, the gap between germline ends came to 21 bases. CDR1 is SEHNR and CDR2 is FQNEAQ in the germline V gene (reference sequence). CDR3 nucleotides: TGTGCCAGCAGCCTATCCAGGACAAATCAGAGAAACACTGAAGCTTTCTTT. Translating gives CASSLSRTNQRNTEAFF.

The chain uses TRBV7-9 and TRBJ2-1; TRBD1 matches 10 bases. This CDR3 region has 13 residues. Germline CDR1 reads SEHNR; CDR2 reads FQNEAQ (reference sequence). DNA of the CDR3: TGTGCTTTCGCAGGACAGGGGGTGGATGAGCAGTTCTTC. Protein sequence: CAFAGQGVDEQFF.

In its sample, this clonotype was seen many times. The chain joins TRBV7-2 to TRBJ2-5; weak D call: TRBD2 (8 bases). Germline V gene data show CDR1 as SGHTA and CDR2 as FQGNSA. The CDR3 contains 17 residues. Trimming took 1 base from V and 7 from J, leaving 22 bases between them. CDR3 residues: CASSLVGSGAQGGTQYF. The CDR3 DNA is TGTGCCAGCAGCTTAGTCGGTAGCGGGGCCCAGGGGGGGACCCAGTACTTC.

The gene calls are TRBV10-3 and TRBJ2-1; 8 nucleotides line up with TRBD2. The CDR3 runs to 18 residues. V shed 3 bases, J shed 2 bases, and the junction held 12 bases outside the gene matches. The germline gives CDR1 ENHRY, CDR2 SYGVKD. The CDR3 sequence is CAISDPILLAVTYNEQFF. CDR3 DNA: TGTGCCATCAGTGACCCGATATTACTAGCGGTGACCTACAATGAGCAGTTCTTC.

This rearrangement joins TRBV7-8 to TRBJ1-4, with a possible D match to TRBD1 (6 bases). Trimming pared 5 bases from V and 0 bases from J, leaving 16 bases between. Germline lookup yields CDR1 SGHVS and CDR2 FQNEAQ. The CDR3 length is 17 residues. For the CDR3, the DNA is TGTGCCAGCAGCGCTAACAGGGTTCCCACAACTAATGAAAAACTGTTTTTT. It specifies CASSANRVPTTNEKLFF.

This clonotype was counted a few times. V and J are TRBV2 and TRBJ2-2; 12 nucleotides line up with TRBD2. The CDR3 runs to 16 residues. Per the germline V gene, CDR1 is SNHLY and CDR2 is FYNNEI. The V gene end was trimmed by 4 bases and the J gene end by 4 bases; junction bases not matched to a gene: 4. The CDR3 here is CASSVTSGGLTGELFF. DNA for the CDR3: TGTGCCAGCAGTGTGACTAGCGGGGGCCTCACCGGGGAGCTGTTTTTT.

This sequence joins TRBV20-1 and TRBJ2-1, with 7 bases fitting TRBD2. This CDR3 has 14 amino acids. The junction had 15 bases not matched to a gene; V was cut back by 3 bases and J by 13 bases. Germline V gene lookup returns CDR1 DFQATT and CDR2 SNEGSKA (reference sequence). Here the CDR3 reads CSARDGAKAGSQFF. The DNA of the CDR3 is TGCAGTGCTAGGGACGGGGCGAAAGCGGGATCCCAGTTCTTC.

In its sample, this clonotype was seen many times. In nucleotides, the CDR3 is TGTGCCAGCAGCCAGAGCCCCACAGGATACCAAGAGACCCAGTACTTC. It encodes CASSQSPTGYQETQYF. The chain combines TRBV3-1 with TRBJ2-5, with D perhaps TRBD1 (5 bases). Trimming took 3 bases from V and 0 from J, leaving 14 bases between them. Germline CDR1 reads LGHDT; CDR2 reads YNNKEL (reference sequence). This CDR3 has 16 residues.

The gene calls are TRBV4-1 and TRBJ1-1; the D is unclear. CDR3 length equals 18 residues. V shed 2 bases and J shed 8 bases, with 27 bases lying between them. Germline V gene sequence: CDR1 MGHRA, CDR2 YSYEKL. CDR3 bases: TGCGCCAGCAGCCAACCCCATGACAACGGGAGGAGCCTAATGGAAGCTTTCTTT. Its protein product is CASSQPHDNGRSLMEAFF.

This chain uses TRBV20-1 with TRBJ2-1, with 11 positions matching TRBD2. Germline V lookup: CDR1 DFQATT, CDR2 SNEGSKA (reference sequence). V gave up 8 bases and J gave up 4 bases; unmatched junction bases: 4. This CDR3 comprises 13 residues. The CDR3 region is CSPLAGGYNEQFF. In nucleotides, the CDR3 is TGCAGTCCCCTAGCGGGGGGTTACAATGAGCAGTTCTTC.

This clonotype showed up many times. As DNA, the CDR3 is TGTGCCAGCAGCTTAGCGACGGATACCCTGCGGAGCGGAAACATTCAGTACTTC. It yields the protein CASSLATDTLRSGNIQYF. The chain employs TRBV7-9 and TRBJ2-4; tentatively, D is TRBD2 (5 bases). The CDR3 sequence is 18 residues long. Germline CDR1 is SEHNR and CDR2 is FQNEAQ (reference sequence). Trimming took 0 bases from V and 6 from J, leaving 21 bases between them.

This clonotype appeared many times. This rearrangement joins TRBV18 to TRBJ2-1; D might be TRBD2 (6 bases). CDR1 is KGHSH and CDR2 is LQKENI in the germline V gene. V dropped 2 bases and J dropped 9 bases, with 17 bases sitting between them. This CDR3 region has 15 residues. The CDR3 coding sequence is TGTGCCAGCTCACCATCGTCTGTTCTGGGGGGTGAGCAGTTCTTC. Protein product: CASSPSSVLGGEQFF.

The chain links TRBV11-2 to TRBJ2-3; TRBD1 agrees at 8 bases. Germline CDR1 and CDR2: SGHAT and FQNNGV. The CDR3 sequence is 16 residues long. Unmatched junction bases numbered 9, after V lost 5 bases and J lost 2 bases. The chain's CDR3 is CASSLGQAPITDTQYF. The CDR3 DNA reads TGTGCCAGCAGCCTGGGACAGGCGCCGATCACAGATACGCAGTATTTT. The full variable domain, in which reference TRBV11-2 and TRBJ2-3 provide the parts outside the CDR3, is EAGVAQSPRYKIIEKRQSVAFWCNPISGHATLYWYQQILGQGPKLLIQFQNNGVVDDSQLPKDRFSAERLKGVDSTLKIQPAKLEDSAVYLCASSLGQAPITDTQYFGPGTRLTVL.

The chain links TRBV5-1 to TRBJ2-1; the D call may be TRBD1 or TRBD2 (5 bases each). The germline CDR1 and CDR2 sequences are SGHRS and YFSETQ. Trimming removed 6 bases from V and 6 bases from J, with 13 bases in between. This CDR3 has 13 amino acids. CDR3 in amino acids: CASTLGAGNEQFF. Written as DNA, the CDR3 is TGCGCCAGCACTCTCGGGGCCGGCAATGAGCAGTTCTTC.

With regard to this clonotype: No conserved phenylalanine or tryptophan ends this CDR3, so it is likely a read error. The rearrangement links TRBV7-2 to TRBJ1-2; possibly TRBD1 for D (6 bases). Germline V lookup: CDR1 SGHTA, CDR2 FQGNSA. This CDR3 region has 12 residues. Between the trimmed V and J ends, which lost 4 bases and 7 bases, there was a span of 10 bases. Here the CDR3 reads CASSSGGSGYTL. In nucleotides, the CDR3 is TGTGCCAGCAGCTCTGGGGGCAGTGGCTACACCCTC.

As regards this clonotype: Possible read error: a much larger clone is one base away. The chain has TRBV28 and TRBJ2-2; 9 positions match TRBD2. Germline V gene sequence: CDR1 MDHEN, CDR2 SYDVKM. The CDR3 contains 13 residues. V trimming: 10 bases; J trimming: 7 bases; junction bases outside the gene matches: 7. CDR3 in amino acids: CANRGSGSGELFF. The CDR3 nucleotides are TGTGCCAACAGGGGTAGCGGGAGCGGGGAGCTGTTTTTT.

This clonotype was counted ten times or more. The J gene is TRBJ1-5, the V gene TRBV18; TRBD1 matches at 9 bases. In germline, CDR1 is KGHSH, CDR2 LQKENI. The CDR3 has 15 amino acids. J was trimmed by 7 bases and V by 3 bases; bases with no gene match: 7. The CDR3 region has the DNA TGTGCCAGCTCACCCGGACAGGGGTCAGGACAGCCCCAGCATTTT. Protein: CASSPGQGSGQPQHF. Full variable domain (rest looked up from reference TRBV18 and TRBJ1-5): NAGVMQNPRHLVRRRGQEARLRCSPMKGHSHVYWYRQLPEEGLKFMVYLQKENIIDESGMPKERFSAEFPKEGPSILRIQQVVRGDSAAYFCASSPGQGSGQPQHFGDGTRLSIL.

This chain links TRBV10-2 with TRBJ2-2, with 9 positions matching TRBD2. Looked up from germline, CDR1 is WSHSY and CDR2 is SAAADI. V trimming: 2 bases; J trimming: 2 bases; junction bases outside the gene matches: 6. The CDR3 runs 17 residues. The CDR3 loop is CASSEGYGTSNTGELFF. Written as DNA, the CDR3 is TGCGCCAGCAGTGAGGGATACGGGACTAGCAACACCGGGGAGCTGTTTTTT.

J is TRBJ1-5 and V is TRBV12-5; unclear D gene. CDR1 is LGHNT, CDR2 FRNRAP, per germline. The V gene lost 4 bases and the J gene lost 1 base, with 2 bases spanning the gap. CDR3 size: 12 residues. The CDR3: CASGWSNQPQHF. Here the CDR3 DNA reads TGTGCTAGTGGTTGGAGCAATCAGCCCCAGCATTTT.

The chain links TRBV12-3 or TRBV12-4 to TRBJ2-2; D not resolved. The CDR3 extends over 16 amino acids. V was shortened by 6 bases and J by 4 bases, with 18 bases between the two germline ends. CDR3 amino acids: CASSYRPAGTTGELFF. The CDR3 nucleotides are TGTGCCAGCAGCTACCGACCCGCCGGCACCACCGGGGAGCTGTTTTTT.

In this sample, this clonotype turned up many times. CDR3 DNA: TGTGCCAGCAGGGGGCTCAATCGGGAGCAGTTCTTC. It is translated as CASRGLNREQFF. This chain joins TRBV11-2 and TRBJ2-1; a possible D gene is TRBD1 (5 bases). CDR3 size: 12 residues. Germline assignment: CDR1 SGHAT and CDR2 FQNNGV. V shed 6 bases and J shed 10 bases, with 13 bases lying between them.

The chain joins TRBV7-6 to TRBJ2-7; 7 bases agree with TRBD1. This CDR3 spans 13 amino acids. Germline V gene lookup returns CDR1 SGHVS and CDR2 FNYEAQ. V lost 6 bases, J lost 3 bases, and 5 bases stayed unmatched. The CDR3 DNA reads TGTGCCAGCAGTCGGGACAGCCTCTACGAGCAGTACTTC. It translates to CASSRDSLYEQYF.

This clonotype was detected many times. A much larger clone lies a single base off, so this may be a read error. V is TRBV2 and J is TRBJ2-3; 9 bases align to TRBD1. The CDR3 contains 14 residues. Looked up from germline, CDR1 is SNHLY and CDR2 is FYNNEI. The CDR3 loop is CVSAGQGLTDTQYF. Written as DNA, the CDR3 is TGTGTCTCCGCGGGACAGGGTTTAACAGATACGCAGTATTTT.

Regarding this clonotype: This may be a read error, as it is one base from a much larger clone. J is TRBJ2-1 and V is TRBV2; no clear D. Germline CDR1 SNHLY, CDR2 FYNNEI. CDR3 size: 16 residues. The V end lost 6 bases, the J end lost 5 bases, and 20 bases lay between the germline ends. CDR3 nucleotides: TGTGCCAGCAGCCCCGGTAAGGCTGGCGTTGACAATGAGCAGTTCTTC. Protein sequence: CASSPGKAGVDNEQFF.

This clonotype has ten or more counts. Relative to the germline gene, one junction end is altered; a read error may explain this. The rearrangement uses TRBV5-1 and TRBJ2-7; 10 bases map to TRBD2. This CDR3 is 15 amino acids long. The germline CDR1 and CDR2 sequences are SGHRS and YFSETQ. The CDR3 DNA follows: TGTGCCAGCAGCTTAGGCCTAGCGGGAGTCTACGAGCAGTACTTC. Translating gives CASSLGLAGVYEQYF.

This clonotype was observed a handful of times. CDR3 nucleotide sequence: TGTGCCAGCAGCTTAGGGGACGGGGGGCCTTCACCCCTCCACTTT. Protein: CASSLGDGGPSPLHF. The rearrangement joins TRBV13 to TRBJ1-6; D is perhaps TRBD1 (6 bases). CDR1 and CDR2 from the germline V gene are PRHDT and FYEKMQ (reference sequence). The CDR3 consists of 15 residues. The germline V and J ends were trimmed by 0 bases and 9 bases, with 12 bases remaining between them.

This clonotype has more than one count but fewer than ten. The V and J genes are TRBV6-1 and TRBJ2-2, with no clear D. Trimming took 8 bases from V and 7 from J, leaving 14 bases between them. The V gene's germline CDR1 is MNHNS and CDR2 SASEGT. The CDR3 sequence is 13 residues long. The CDR3 nucleotides are TGTGCCAGCGTCCGAGGTCGGGTCGGGGAGCTGTTTTTT. Translated: CASVRGRVGELFF.

V gene TRBV19 combines with J gene TRBJ1-5; 7 bases line up with TRBD1. The J segment lost 2 bases and the V segment lost 1 base, leaving 8 bases of the junction unmatched. Germline V gene sequence: CDR1 LNHDA, CDR2 SQIVND (reference sequence). The CDR3 runs 17 residues. The CDR3 region is CASSIVQGGVRNQPQHF. The CDR3 DNA follows: TGTGCCAGTAGTATAGTTCAGGGGGGGGTTCGCAATCAGCCCCAGCATTTT. Variable domain in full (rest from reference TRBV19 and TRBJ1-5): DGGITQSPKYLFRKEGQNVTLSCEQNLNHDAMYWYRQDPGQGLRLIYYSQIVNDFQKGDIAEGYSVSREKKESFPLTVTSAQKNPTAFYLCASSIVQGGVRNQPQHFGDGTRLSIL.

This clonotype was found a few times. Here the CDR3 reads CASSVLKGPGELFF. CDR3 nucleotide sequence: TGTGCCAGCAGCGTATTAAAGGGACCCGGGGAGCTGTTTTTT. V is TRBV9 and J is TRBJ2-2; perhaps D is TRBD1 or TRBD2 (5 bases each). Germline V gene sequence: CDR1 SGDLS, CDR2 YYNGEE. Trimming cost V 1 base and J 6 bases, with 10 bases left between them. The CDR3 spans 14 residues.

V and J are TRBV7-2 and TRBJ1-6; D ambiguous. CDR1 is SGHTA and CDR2 is FQGNSA in the germline V gene. The CDR3 loop spans 14 amino acids. Trimming shortened V by 1 base and J by 10 bases, and 11 bases separated the two germline ends. This CDR3 is CASSLGQYRSPLHF. CDR3 DNA: TGTGCCAGCAGCTTAGGGCAGTACCGCTCACCCCTCCACTTT.